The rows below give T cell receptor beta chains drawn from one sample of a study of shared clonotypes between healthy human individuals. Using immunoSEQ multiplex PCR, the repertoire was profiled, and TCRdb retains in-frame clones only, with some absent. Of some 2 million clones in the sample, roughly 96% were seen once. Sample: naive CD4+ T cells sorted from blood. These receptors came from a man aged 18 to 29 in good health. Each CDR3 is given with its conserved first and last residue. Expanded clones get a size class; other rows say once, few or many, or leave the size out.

CDR3aa: CASSLGAANTGELFF; v_gene: TRBV5-1; abundance: few
CDR3aa: CASSPNQGGTEAFF; v_gene: TRBV27; abundance: -
CDR3aa: CASSLLAGDYEQYF; v_gene: TRBV2; abundance: once
CDR3aa: CATSRGGAVQETQYF; v_gene: TRBV15; abundance: -
CDR3aa: CASSLGDREEETQYF; v_gene: TRBV5-1; abundance: -
CDR3aa: CASSQDRGGDYNEQFF; v_gene: TRBV5-1; abundance: once
CDR3aa: CASSGTGISGNTIYF; v_gene: TRBV19; abundance: -
CDR3aa: CASSATGNGYTF; v_gene: TRBV2; abundance: -
CDR3aa: CASSSKEGDNSPLHF; v_gene: TRBV18; abundance: -
CDR3aa: CASSASGTERVAQYF; v_gene: TRBV25-1; abundance: few
CDR3aa: CSASRGVRYF; v_gene: TRBV20-1; abundance: -
CDR3aa: CASSLDRASTGELFF; v_gene: TRBV5-1; abundance: once
CDR3aa: CASSPLGASNTGELFF; v_gene: TRBV18; abundance: once
CDR3aa: CASSYGTGRSGNTIYF; v_gene: TRBV6-5; abundance: -
CDR3aa: CAWRPLATYNEQFF; v_gene: TRBV30; abundance: -
CDR3aa: CASSLSPDWPTEAFF; v_gene: TRBV5-1; abundance: -
CDR3aa: CASSSPGADRNTIYF; v_gene: TRBV7-9; abundance: -
CDR3aa: CASSPPGQGASQPQHF; v_gene: TRBV18; abundance: -
CDR3aa: CASSRTGEQYF; v_gene: TRBV6-5; abundance: -
CDR3aa: CASSLLGGSNTEAFF; v_gene: TRBV27; abundance: -
CDR3aa: CASSLVSGLTGELFF; v_gene: TRBV5-1; abundance: -
CDR3aa: CASSLPRLVQGRWAEAFF; v_gene: TRBV7-2; abundance: -
CDR3aa: CASTAWASSYGYTF; v_gene: TRBV19; abundance: -
CDR3aa: CASKPQYDNEQFF; v_gene: TRBV27; abundance: -
CDR3aa: CASSLQGAGTEAFF; v_gene: TRBV6-1; abundance: -
CDR3aa: CAWSVPYRDLTDTQYF; v_gene: TRBV30; abundance: -
CDR3aa: CASSPAVFLGYTF; v_gene: TRBV6-5; abundance: -
CDR3aa: CASSPQTGPGETQYF; v_gene: TRBV18; abundance: -
CDR3aa: CASSPVTNEGTGSEAFF; v_gene: TRBV5-6; abundance: -
CDR3aa: CAISEAGGSPNTGELFF; v_gene: TRBV10-3; abundance: -
CDR3aa: CASTNSRVAKNIQYF; v_gene: TRBV7-2; abundance: -
CDR3aa: CASSLLDRGTGYTF; v_gene: TRBV11-2; abundance: once
CDR3aa: CASSPYSTGGSTDTQYF; v_gene: TRBV18; abundance: -
CDR3aa: CASSLEGYSYNEQFF; v_gene: TRBV11-2; abundance: -
CDR3aa: CASSFFGQPQHF; v_gene: TRBV27; abundance: -
CDR3aa: CASSRRDTTNEKLFF; v_gene: TRBV11-2; abundance: -
CDR3aa: CASSPRTDTQYF; v_gene: TRBV28; abundance: -
CDR3aa: CASSTQGGNQPQHF; v_gene: TRBV19; abundance: -
CDR3aa: CASTGTGGFLYGYTF; v_gene: TRBV5-6; abundance: -